The 21 T cell receptor beta chains below all came from one sample that was sequenced in a study of OX40 agonist ivuxolimab in advanced cancers. This table comes from immunoSEQ multiplex PCR, and its TCRdb copy is limited to in-frame clones, with some not included. Among over 50,000 clones listed, 86% were seen once. Sequencing used CD4+ or CD8+ T cells sorted from blood, obtained in a trial of the OX40 agonist ivuxolimab. These receptors came from an adult with an advanced solid tumor such as melanoma, head and neck, liver or kidney cancer.

This chain links TRBV28 with TRBJ1-6; TRBD1 agrees at 9 bases. V shed 5 bases and J 7 bases; nucleotides not matched to a gene: 6. Germline-derived CDR1 and CDR2 are MDHEN and SYDVKM. The CDR3 contains 15 residues. This chain's CDR3 is CASSPGQGRNSPLHF. The CDR3 DNA reads TGTGCCAGCAGTCCCGGACAGGGGAGGAATTCACCCCTCCACTTT.

The chain employs TRBV6-5 and TRBJ2-7; TRBD1 agrees at 8 bases. Germline CDR1 and CDR2: MNHEY and SVGAGI. V lost 4 bases and J lost 6; bases outside the gene matches: 14. The CDR3 covers 16 residues. CDR3: CASSSTTGTGTLEQYF. The CDR3 nucleotides read TGTGCCAGCAGTTCCACAACCGGGACAGGAACCCTCGAGCAGTACTTC.

V usage is TRBV5-1 and J usage is TRBJ2-2, with 11 bases lining up with TRBD1. Per the germline V gene, CDR1 is SGHRS and CDR2 is YFSETQ. With 4 bases clipped from V and 16 bases from J, the junction kept 6 bases outside the gene matches. This CDR3 has 12 amino acids. The CDR3 here is CASSPEGTGGFF. Written as DNA, the CDR3 is TGCGCCAGCAGCCCCGAGGGGACAGGGGGGTTTTTT.

The rearrangement uses TRBV11-2 and TRBJ2-1, with TRBD2 matching over 10 bases. The CDR3 consists of 16 residues. The trim removed 0 bases at V and 7 bases at J, leaving 6 bases unmatched. Germline V gene lookup returns CDR1 SGHAT and CDR2 FQNNGV. CDR3 DNA: TGTGCCAGCAGCTTAGATCCTGCTAGCGGGAGAAATGAGCAGTTCTTC. Translated, it gives CASSLDPASGRNEQFF.

The chain joins TRBV18 to TRBJ2-1, with 8 bases identical to TRBD1. The germline CDR1 and CDR2 sequences are KGHSH and LQKENI. The V and J ends lost 3 bases and 8 bases, in that order; junction bases with no gene match: 6. This CDR3 has 14 amino acids. CDR3 sequence: CASSPWDRLDEQFF. The CDR3 nucleotides are TGTGCCAGCTCACCCTGGGACAGGTTGGATGAGCAGTTCTTC.

This clone occurred a few times. This chain uses TRBV20-1 with TRBJ1-5; the D is unclear. The CDR3 sequence is 11 residues long. In germline, CDR1 is DFQATT, CDR2 SNEGSKA (reference sequence). CDR3 in amino acids: CSVDKGQPQHF. CDR3 nucleotide sequence: TGCAGCGTAGACAAGGGTCAGCCCCAGCATTTT.

The chain couples TRBV10-1 to TRBJ1-4; D remains ambiguous. The CDR3 totals 15 residues. CDR1 and CDR2 (germline): WNHNN, SYGVQD (reference sequence). The germline V and J ends were trimmed by 6 bases and 4 bases, with 15 bases remaining between them. The CDR3 nucleotides are TGCGCCAGCAGCCCCCTTTGGGCACATAATGAAAAACTGTTTTTT. Translating gives CASSPLWAHNEKLFF.

This chain links TRBV2 with TRBJ1-2, with no clear D. The ends were cut back, 7 bases at V and 4 bases at J, with 13 bases in the middle. The CDR3 runs to 13 residues. Looked up from germline, CDR1 is SNHLY and CDR2 is FYNNEI. This CDR3 is CASNLDRGYGYTF. As DNA, the CDR3 is TGTGCCAGCAACCTGGACCGGGGCTATGGCTACACCTTC. Variable domain in full (rest from reference TRBV2 and TRBJ1-2): EPEVTQTPSHQVTQMGQEVILRCVPISNHLYFYWYRQILGQKVEFLVSFYNNEISEKSEIFDDQFSVERPDGSNFTLKIRSTKLEDSAMYFCASNLDRGYGYTFGSGTRLTVV.

V is TRBV2 and J is TRBJ1-3, with no clear D. The length of the CDR3 is 13 residues. Germline V lookup: CDR1 SNHLY, CDR2 FYNNEI. Deletions cut 4 bases from V and 3 bases from J, with 7 bases between. The CDR3 loop reads CASSGNFGNTIYF. CDR3 bases: TGTGCCAGCAGTGGAAATTTTGGAAACACCATATATTTT.

This rearrangement joins TRBV5-4 to TRBJ2-5, with D unresolved. Per germline, CDR1 SGHNT and CDR2 YYREEE (reference sequence). The CDR3 has 13 amino acids. V was pared by 4 bases and J by 4 bases, with 11 bases between. In nucleotides, the CDR3 is TGTGCCAGCAGCCTTGTGAGCCGAGAGACCCAGTACTTC. Translated, it gives CASSLVSRETQYF. Using reference TRBV5-4 and TRBJ2-5 for the parts outside the CDR3, the full variable domain is ETGVTQSPTHLIKTRGQQVTLRCSSQSGHNTVSWYQQALGQGPQFIFQYYREEENGRGNFPPRFSGLQFPNYSSELNVNALELDDSALYLCASSLVSRETQYFGPGTRLLVL.

J is TRBJ2-5 and V is TRBV11-2, with TRBD2 matching 7 bases. V lost 4 bases to trimming and J lost 5 bases; unmatched junction nucleotides: 4. This CDR3 region has 13 residues. The V gene's germline CDR1 is SGHAT and CDR2 FQNNGV. This CDR3 reads CASSWGGRETQYF. The CDR3 DNA follows: TGTGCCAGCAGCTGGGGGGGAAGGGAGACCCAGTACTTC.

CDR3 DNA: TGTGCCAGCAGTTTAAGAGCGGGACAGGGGTTCCAGCCCCAGCATTTT. Protein product: CASSLRAGQGFQPQHF. The rearrangement joins TRBV27 to TRBJ1-5, with 10 positions matching TRBD1. There are 16 residues in the CDR3. Germline V gene lookup returns CDR1 MNHEY and CDR2 SMNVEV (reference sequence). J gave up 7 bases and V 2 bases, and 8 bases lay outside the gene matches.

This clone was seen more than once but under ten times. CDR3 bases: TGCGCCAGCAGCTCCGCGCCGGGTGAAAAACTGTTTTTT. This codes for CASSSAPGEKLFF. The chain employs TRBV5-1 and TRBJ1-4; D is unclear. Germline CDR1 SGHRS, CDR2 YFSETQ. CDR3 length: 13 residues. V shed 3 bases and J shed 7 bases, with 10 bases lying between them. The variable domain in full, with the rest retrieved from reference TRBV5-1 and TRBJ1-4, is KAGVTQTPRYLIKTRGQQVTLSCSPISGHRSVSWYQQTPGQGLQFLFEYFSETQRNKGNFPGRFSGRQFSNSRSEMNVSTLELGDSALYLCASSSAPGEKLFFGSGTQLSVL.

V gene TRBV11-2 combines with J gene TRBJ2-1; possibly TRBD2 for D (5 bases). There are 19 residues in the CDR3. Trimming left V 6 bases short and J 2 bases short, with 26 bases between. Looked up from germline, CDR1 is SGHAT and CDR2 is FQNNGV. CDR3 region: CASSYSGGGSNYPYNEQFF. CDR3 nucleotides: TGTGCCAGCAGTTACTCCGGCGGAGGTAGCAACTACCCCTACAATGAGCAGTTCTTC.

This clone has more than one count but fewer than ten. The chain links TRBV5-5 to TRBJ1-4; D unclear. V dropped 3 bases and J dropped 7 bases, with 13 bases sitting between them. Germline CDR1 reads SGHKS; CDR2 reads YYEKEE (reference sequence). This CDR3 comprises 14 residues. The CDR3 reads CASSSPSAVEKLFF. For the CDR3, the DNA is TGTGCCAGCAGCTCCCCTTCGGCCGTTGAAAAACTGTTTTTT. Variable domain in full (rest from reference TRBV5-5 and TRBJ1-4): DAGVTQSPTHLIKTRGQQVTLRCSPISGHKSVSWYQQVLGQGPQFIFQYYEKEERGRGNFPDRFSARQFPNYSSELNVNALLLGDSALYLCASSSPSAVEKLFFGSGTQLSVL.

The rearrangement joins TRBV11-3 to TRBJ2-1; 7 bases match TRBD2. V lost 5 bases and J lost 4; bases outside the gene matches: 5. Per the germline V gene, CDR1 is SGHNT and CDR2 is YENEEA. The CDR3 extends over 14 amino acids. The DNA for the CDR3 is TGTGCCAGCAGCCTAAGCGGGACTTACAATGAGCAGTTCTTC. Protein sequence: CASSLSGTYNEQFF.

By sample fraction, this clone is medium-sized. This chain links TRBV4-1 with TRBJ2-1, with 7 bases fitting TRBD2. Germline assignment: CDR1 MGHRA and CDR2 YSYEKL. J lost 12 bases, V lost 1 base, and 21 bases had no gene match. This CDR3 has 18 residues. CDR3 nucleotides: TGCGCCAGCAGCCAAGCCGACGTTGGGACTAAGAAATCACGCGGGCAGTTCTTC. Its protein product is CASSQADVGTKKSRGQFF.

This chain uses TRBV4-2 with TRBJ1-5; TRBD1 aligns across 9 bases. The ends lost 4 bases at V and 7 bases at J; junction bases unmatched: 11. CDR3 length: 16 amino acids. Germline-derived CDR1 and CDR2 are LGHNA and YNFKEQ. CDR3 bases: TGTGCCAGCAGCCCCTCGGACAGGGGTTCAATCCAGCCCCAGCATTTT. Its translation: CASSPSDRGSIQPQHF.

The V call is TRBV14, the J call TRBJ2-3; 7 positions agree with TRBD2. With 4 bases clipped from V and 2 bases from J, the junction kept 12 bases outside the gene matches. This CDR3 region has 17 residues. CDR1 is SGHDN and CDR2 is FVKESK in the germline V gene. CDR3 loop: CASSRGTKSPYTDTQYF. The CDR3 DNA reads as TGTGCCAGCAGCCGGGGGACTAAAAGTCCTTACACAGATACGCAGTATTTT. The variable domain in full, with the rest retrieved from reference TRBV14 and TRBJ2-3, is EAGVTQFPSHSVIEKGQTVTLRCDPISGHDNLYWYRRVMGKEIKFLLHFVKESKQDESGMPNNRFLAERTGGTYSTLKVQPAELEDSGVYFCASSRGTKSPYTDTQYFGPGTRLTVL.

V and J are TRBV28 and TRBJ1-2; TRBD1 matches 12 bases. CDR1 and CDR2 (germline): MDHEN, SYDVKM. V trimming: 7 bases; J trimming: 5 bases; junction bases outside the gene matches: 8. The CDR3 is made up of 15 amino acids. The CDR3 bases are TGTGCCAGCATTACCTCGGGACAGGGGGCATATGGCTACACCTTC. This sequence encodes CASITSGQGAYGYTF.

The chain combines TRBV5-4 with TRBJ2-1; D tentatively fits TRBD1 or TRBD2 (5 bases each). This CDR3 comprises 12 residues. The germline V gene has CDR1 SGHNT and CDR2 YYREEE (reference sequence). The germline V and J ends were trimmed by 7 bases and 2 bases, with 7 bases remaining between them. DNA of the CDR3: TGTGCCAGCGGGGACGCCTACAATGAGCAGTTCTTC. Protein sequence: CASGDAYNEQFF.